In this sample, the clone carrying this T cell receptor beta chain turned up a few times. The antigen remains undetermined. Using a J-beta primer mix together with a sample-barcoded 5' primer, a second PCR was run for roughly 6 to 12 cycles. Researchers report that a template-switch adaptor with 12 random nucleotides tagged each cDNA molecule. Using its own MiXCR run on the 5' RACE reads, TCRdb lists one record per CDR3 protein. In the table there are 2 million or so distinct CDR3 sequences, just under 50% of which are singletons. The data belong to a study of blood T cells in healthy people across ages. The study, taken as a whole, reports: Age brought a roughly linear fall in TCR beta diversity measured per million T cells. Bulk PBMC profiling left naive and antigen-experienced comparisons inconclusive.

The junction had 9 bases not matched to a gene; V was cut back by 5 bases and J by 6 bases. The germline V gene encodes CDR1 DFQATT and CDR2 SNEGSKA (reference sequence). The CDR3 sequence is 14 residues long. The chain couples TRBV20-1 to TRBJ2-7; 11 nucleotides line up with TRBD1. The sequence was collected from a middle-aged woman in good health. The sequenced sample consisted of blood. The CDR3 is CSAPPGTGGFEQYF. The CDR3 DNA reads TGCAGTGCTCCCCCCGGGACAGGGGGGTTCGAGCAGTACTTC.